This T cell receptor beta chain was sequenced in a study of CD8+ T cells in alopecia areata. About the research overall: Each of the treated patients was given oral tofacitinib, 5 to 10 mg twice daily, for moderate-to-severe alopecia areata. Study results and caveats: Compared with normal scalp, lesional scalp had higher clonality and more expanded CD8+ clones. In patients, TCRs were shared less clearly than in mice, and HLA may possibly be involved.

The germline CDR1 and CDR2 sequences are GTSNPN and SVGIG (reference sequence). V lost 3 bases and J lost 7, with 10 bases in between. CDR3 length: 13 amino acids. On this clone itself: As yet, its antigen is unknown.

Sequencing relied on a cDNA template that was reverse transcribed from extracted RNA. Produced via immunoSEQ multiplex PCR; TCRdb's table is partial and in-frame only. Here the sample spans over 150,000 clones, approximately 62% being singletons. Specimen: CD4+ T cells sorted from blood, collected at week 0. The clonotype comes from a human donor with alopecia areata. The chain couples TRBV30 to TRBJ1-6; unclear D gene. CDR3 sequence (DNA): TGTGCCTGGAGGAAAGGCCCAAATTCACCCCTCCACTTT. This translates into CAWRKGPNSPLHF.